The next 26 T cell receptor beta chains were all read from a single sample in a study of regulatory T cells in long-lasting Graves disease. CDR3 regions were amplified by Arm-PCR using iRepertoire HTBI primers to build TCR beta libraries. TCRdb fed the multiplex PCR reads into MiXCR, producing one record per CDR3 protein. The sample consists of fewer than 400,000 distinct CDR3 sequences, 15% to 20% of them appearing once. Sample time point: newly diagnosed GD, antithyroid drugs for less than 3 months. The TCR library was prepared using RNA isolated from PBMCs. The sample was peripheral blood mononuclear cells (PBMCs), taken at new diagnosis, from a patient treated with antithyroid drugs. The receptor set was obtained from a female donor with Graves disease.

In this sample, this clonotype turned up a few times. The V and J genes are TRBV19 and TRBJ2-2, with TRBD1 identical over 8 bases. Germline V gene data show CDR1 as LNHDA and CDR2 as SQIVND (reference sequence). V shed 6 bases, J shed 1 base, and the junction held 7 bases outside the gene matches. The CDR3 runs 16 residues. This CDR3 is CASRSDRGRNTGELFF. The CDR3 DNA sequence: TGTGCCAGTAGATCCGACAGGGGACGGAACACCGGGGAGCTGTTTTTT.

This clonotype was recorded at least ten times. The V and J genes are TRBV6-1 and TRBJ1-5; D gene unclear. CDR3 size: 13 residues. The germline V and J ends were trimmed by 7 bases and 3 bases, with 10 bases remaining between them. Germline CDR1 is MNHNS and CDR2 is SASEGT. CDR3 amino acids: CASKGWVNQPQHF. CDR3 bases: TGTGCCAGCAAAGGGTGGGTCAATCAGCCCCAGCATTTT.

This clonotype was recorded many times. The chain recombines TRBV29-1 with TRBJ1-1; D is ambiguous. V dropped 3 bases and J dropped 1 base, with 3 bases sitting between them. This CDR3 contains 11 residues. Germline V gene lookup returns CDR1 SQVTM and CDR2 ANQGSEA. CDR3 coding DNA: TGCAGCGTTGAGGGGAACACTGAAGCTTTCTTT. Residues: CSVEGNTEAFF.

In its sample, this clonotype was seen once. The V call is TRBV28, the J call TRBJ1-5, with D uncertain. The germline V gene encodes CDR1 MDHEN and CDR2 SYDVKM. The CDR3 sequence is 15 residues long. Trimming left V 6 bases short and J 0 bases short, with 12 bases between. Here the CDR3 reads CASRYTGGSNQPQHF. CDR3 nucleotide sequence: TGTGCCAGCAGGTACACCGGCGGTAGCAATCAGCCCCAGCATTTT.

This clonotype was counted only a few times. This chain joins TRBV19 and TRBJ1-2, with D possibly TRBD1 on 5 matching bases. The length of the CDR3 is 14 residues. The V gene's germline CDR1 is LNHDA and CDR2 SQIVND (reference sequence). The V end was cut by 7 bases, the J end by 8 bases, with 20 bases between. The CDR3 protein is CASNLGGVERGYTF. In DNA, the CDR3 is TGTGCCAGTAACCTGGGGGGAGTAGAGAGAGGCTACACCTTC.

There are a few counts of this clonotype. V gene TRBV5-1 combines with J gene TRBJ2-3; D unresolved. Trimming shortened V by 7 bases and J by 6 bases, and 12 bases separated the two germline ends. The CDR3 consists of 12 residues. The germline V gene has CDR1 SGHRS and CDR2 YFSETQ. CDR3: CASQDVRDTQYF. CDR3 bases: TGCGCCAGCCAGGATGTCCGGGATACGCAGTATTTT.

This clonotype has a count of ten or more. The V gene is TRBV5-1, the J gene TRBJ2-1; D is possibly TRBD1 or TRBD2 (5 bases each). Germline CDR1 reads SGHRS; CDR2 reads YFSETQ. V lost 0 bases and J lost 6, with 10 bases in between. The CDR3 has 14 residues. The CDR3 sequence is CASSLAFGGNEQFF. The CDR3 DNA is TGCGCCAGCAGCTTGGCCTTTGGGGGCAATGAGCAGTTCTTC.

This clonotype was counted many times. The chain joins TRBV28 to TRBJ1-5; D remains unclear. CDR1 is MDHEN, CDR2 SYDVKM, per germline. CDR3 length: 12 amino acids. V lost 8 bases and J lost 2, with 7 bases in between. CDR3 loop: CASLVGNQPQHF. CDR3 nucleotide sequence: TGTGCCAGCTTAGTAGGCAATCAGCCCCAGCATTTT.

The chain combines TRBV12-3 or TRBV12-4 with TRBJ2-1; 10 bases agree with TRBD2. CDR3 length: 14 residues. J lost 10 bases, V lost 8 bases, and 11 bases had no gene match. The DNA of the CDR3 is TGTGCCAGCGAAACTAGCGGGGCTGTTAAGGAGCAGTTCTTC. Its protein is CASETSGAVKEQFF.

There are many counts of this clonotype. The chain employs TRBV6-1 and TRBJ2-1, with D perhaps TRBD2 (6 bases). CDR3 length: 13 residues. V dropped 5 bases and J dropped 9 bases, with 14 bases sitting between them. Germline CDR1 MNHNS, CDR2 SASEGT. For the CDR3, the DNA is TGTGCCAGCAGTCCGACTAGAAGCGGTGAGCAGTTCTTC. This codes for CASSPTRSGEQFF.

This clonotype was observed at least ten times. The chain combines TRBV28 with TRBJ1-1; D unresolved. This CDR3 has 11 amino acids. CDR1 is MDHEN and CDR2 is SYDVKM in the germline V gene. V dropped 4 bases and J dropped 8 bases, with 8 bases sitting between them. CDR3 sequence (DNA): TGTGCCAGCAGTTGGCGAACCGAAGCTTTCTTT. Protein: CASSWRTEAFF. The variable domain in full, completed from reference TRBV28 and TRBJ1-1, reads DVKVTQSSRYLVKRTGEKVFLECVQDMDHENMFWYRQDPGLGLRLIYFSYDVKMKEKGDIPEGYSVSREKKERFSLILESASTNQTSMYLCASSWRTEAFFGQGTRLTVV.

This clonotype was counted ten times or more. The CDR3 DNA follows: TGTGCCAGCGTAGAGGCCGGGGAGCTGTTTTTT. It encodes CASVEAGELFF. The chain is built from TRBV27 and TRBJ2-2; D is uncertain. There are 11 residues in the CDR3. Germline V CDR1 and CDR2: MNHEY, SMNVEV (reference sequence). Trimming removed 8 bases at V and 6 bases at J, with 7 bases between.

CDR3 loop: CSASGSADTQYF. In DNA, the CDR3 is TGCAGTGCTAGTGGGAGCGCAGATACGCAGTATTTT. The chain carries TRBV20-1 and TRBJ2-3, with D possibly matching TRBD2 (5 bases). Germline V CDR1 and CDR2: DFQATT, SNEGSKA (reference sequence). The CDR3 runs to 12 residues. V lost 3 bases, J lost 4 bases, and 8 bases lay in between.

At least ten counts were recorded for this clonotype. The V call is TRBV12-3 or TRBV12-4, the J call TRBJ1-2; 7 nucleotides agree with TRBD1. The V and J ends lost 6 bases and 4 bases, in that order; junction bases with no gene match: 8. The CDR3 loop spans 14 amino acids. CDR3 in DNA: TGTGCCAGCAGAGGGACAGAGGGGGGCTATGGCTACACCTTC. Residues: CASRGTEGGYGYTF.

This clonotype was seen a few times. The CDR3 DNA is TGTGCCAGCAGCCCAAGCCCCCTCTACGAGCAGTACTTC. It encodes CASSPSPLYEQYF. The chain recombines TRBV27 with TRBJ2-7; D unresolved. The germline V gene encodes CDR1 MNHEY and CDR2 SMNVEV (reference sequence). The germline V and J ends were trimmed by 6 bases and 3 bases, with 12 bases remaining between them. This CDR3 comprises 13 residues.

In DNA form, the CDR3 reads TGTGCCAGCAGGGACCCGGGCGGGAGATACACAGATACGCAGTATTTT. Residues: CASRDPGGRYTDTQYF. The chain links TRBV2 to TRBJ2-3, with 7 bases fitting TRBD2. Trimming took 6 bases from V and 2 from J; bases not matched to a gene: 11. Germline values: CDR1 SNHLY, CDR2 FYNNEI. The CDR3 spans 16 residues.

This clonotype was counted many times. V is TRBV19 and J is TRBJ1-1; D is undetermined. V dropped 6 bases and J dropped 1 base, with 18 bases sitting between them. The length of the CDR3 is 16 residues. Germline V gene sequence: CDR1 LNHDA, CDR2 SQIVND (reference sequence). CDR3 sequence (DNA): TGTGCCAGTAGCCGACTGGCAGGTCCAACGAACACTGAAGCTTTCTTT. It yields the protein CASSRLAGPTNTEAFF.

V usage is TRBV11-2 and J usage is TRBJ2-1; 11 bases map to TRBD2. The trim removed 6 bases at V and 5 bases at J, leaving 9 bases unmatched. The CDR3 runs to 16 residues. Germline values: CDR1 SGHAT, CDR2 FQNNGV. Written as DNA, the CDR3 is TGTGCCAGCAGAAGACTAGCGGGAAGGCTTCACAATGAGCAGTTCTTC. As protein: CASRRLAGRLHNEQFF.

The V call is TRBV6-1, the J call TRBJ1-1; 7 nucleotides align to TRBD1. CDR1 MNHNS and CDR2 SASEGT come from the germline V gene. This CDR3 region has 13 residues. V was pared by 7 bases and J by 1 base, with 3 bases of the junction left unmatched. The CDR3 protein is CASKRQGNTEAFF. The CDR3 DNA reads TGTGCCAGCAAACGACAGGGGAACACTGAAGCTTTCTTT.

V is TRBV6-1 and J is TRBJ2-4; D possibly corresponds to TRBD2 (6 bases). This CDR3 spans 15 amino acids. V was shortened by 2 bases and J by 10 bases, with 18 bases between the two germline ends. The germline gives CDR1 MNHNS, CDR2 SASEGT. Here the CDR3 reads CASSENLQGGAIQYF. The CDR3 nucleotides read TGTGCCAGCAGTGAAAACTTGCAGGGAGGAGCGATTCAGTACTTC.

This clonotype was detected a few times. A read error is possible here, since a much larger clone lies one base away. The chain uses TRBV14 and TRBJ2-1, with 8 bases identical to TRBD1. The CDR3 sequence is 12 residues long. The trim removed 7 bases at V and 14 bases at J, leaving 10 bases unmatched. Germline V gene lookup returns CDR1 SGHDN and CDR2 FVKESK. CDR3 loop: CASIQGQVGEFF. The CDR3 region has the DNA TGTGCCAGCATCCAGGGACAGGTCGGCGAGTTCTTC.

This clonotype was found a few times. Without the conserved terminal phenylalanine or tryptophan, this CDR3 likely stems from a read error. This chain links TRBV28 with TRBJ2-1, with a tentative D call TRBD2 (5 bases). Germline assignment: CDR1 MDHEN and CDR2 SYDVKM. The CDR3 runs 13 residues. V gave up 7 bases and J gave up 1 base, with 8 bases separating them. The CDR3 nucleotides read TGTGCCAGCAACCTAGCTTCCTACAATGAGCAGTTCCTC. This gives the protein CASNLASYNEQFL.

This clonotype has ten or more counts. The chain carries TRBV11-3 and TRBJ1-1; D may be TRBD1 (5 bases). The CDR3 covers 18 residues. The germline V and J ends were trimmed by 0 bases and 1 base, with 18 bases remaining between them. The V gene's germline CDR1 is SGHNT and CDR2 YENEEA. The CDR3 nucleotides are TGTGCCAGCAGCTTAGATACACCGCTCTCGACAGCGAACACTGAAGCTTTCTTT. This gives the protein CASSLDTPLSTANTEAFF.

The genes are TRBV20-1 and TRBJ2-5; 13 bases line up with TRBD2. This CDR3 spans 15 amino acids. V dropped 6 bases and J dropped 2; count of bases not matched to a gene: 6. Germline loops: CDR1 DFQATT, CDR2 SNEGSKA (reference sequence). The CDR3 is CSAKGTSGAQETQYF. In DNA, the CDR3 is TGCAGTGCCAAAGGGACTAGCGGGGCGCAAGAGACCCAGTACTTC.

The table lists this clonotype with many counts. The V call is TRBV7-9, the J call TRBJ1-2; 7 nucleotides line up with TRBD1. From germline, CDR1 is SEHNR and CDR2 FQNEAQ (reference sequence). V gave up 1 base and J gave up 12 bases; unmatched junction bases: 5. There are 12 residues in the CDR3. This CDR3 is CASSLGDSRHTF. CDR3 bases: TGTGCCAGCAGCTTAGGGGACAGCAGACACACCTTC.

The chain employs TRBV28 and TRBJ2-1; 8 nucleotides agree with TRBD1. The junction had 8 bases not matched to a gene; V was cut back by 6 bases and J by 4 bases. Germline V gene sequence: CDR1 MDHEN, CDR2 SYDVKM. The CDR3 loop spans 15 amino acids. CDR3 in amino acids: CASSMAGQVYNEQFF. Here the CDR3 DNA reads TGTGCCAGCAGCATGGCGGGACAGGTGTACAATGAGCAGTTCTTC.